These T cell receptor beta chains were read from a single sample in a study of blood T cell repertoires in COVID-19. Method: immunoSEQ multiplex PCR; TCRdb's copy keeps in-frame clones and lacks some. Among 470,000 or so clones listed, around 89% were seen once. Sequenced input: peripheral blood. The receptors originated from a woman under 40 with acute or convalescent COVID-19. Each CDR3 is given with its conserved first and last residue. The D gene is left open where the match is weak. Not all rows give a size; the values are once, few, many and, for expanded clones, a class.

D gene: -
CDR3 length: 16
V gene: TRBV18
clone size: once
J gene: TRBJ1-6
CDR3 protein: CASSRTRGRQNSPLHF
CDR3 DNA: TGTGCCAGCTCACGCACGCGGGGGAGACAAAATTCACCCCTCCACTTT

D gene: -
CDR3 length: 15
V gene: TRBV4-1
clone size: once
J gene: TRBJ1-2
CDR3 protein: CASSQDFPRDYGYTF
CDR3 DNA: TGCGCCAGCAGCCAAGATTTCCCCCGGGACTATGGCTACACCTTC

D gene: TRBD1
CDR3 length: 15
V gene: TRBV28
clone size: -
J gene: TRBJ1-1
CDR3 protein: CASRDRTGLSTEAFF
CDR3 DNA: TGTGCCAGCAGAGATCGGACAGGGCTAAGTACTGAAGCTTTCTTT

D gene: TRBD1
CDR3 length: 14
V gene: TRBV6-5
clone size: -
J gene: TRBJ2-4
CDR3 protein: CASSRTGGGGIQYF
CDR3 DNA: TGTGCCAGCAGTCGGACAGGGGGCGGGGGCATTCAGTACTTC

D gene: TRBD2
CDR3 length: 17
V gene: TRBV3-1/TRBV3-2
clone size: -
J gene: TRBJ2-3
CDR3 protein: CASSQEKRGGYTDTQYF
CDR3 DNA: TGTGCCAGCAGCCAAGAGAAGCGGGGGGGATACACAGATACGCAGTATTTT

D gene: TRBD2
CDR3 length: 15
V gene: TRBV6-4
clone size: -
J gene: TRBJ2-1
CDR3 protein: CASSDGEGNYNEQFF
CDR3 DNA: TGTGCCAGCAGTGACGGGGAGGGAAACTACAATGAGCAGTTCTTC

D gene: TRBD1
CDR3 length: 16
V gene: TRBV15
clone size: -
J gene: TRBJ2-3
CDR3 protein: CATSTLTGERADTQYF
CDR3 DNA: TGTGCCACCAGCACTTTGACAGGGGAAAGGGCAGATACGCAGTATTTT

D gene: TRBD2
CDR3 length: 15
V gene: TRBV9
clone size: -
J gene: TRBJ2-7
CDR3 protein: CASSSGAGGYYEQYF
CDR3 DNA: TGTGCCAGCAGCTCAGGAGCGGGGGGGTACTACGAGCAGTACTTC

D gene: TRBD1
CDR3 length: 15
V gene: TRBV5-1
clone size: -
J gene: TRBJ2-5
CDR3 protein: CASSLQDRGRETQYF
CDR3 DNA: TGCGCCAGCAGCTTGCAGGACAGGGGCCGAGAGACCCAGTACTTC

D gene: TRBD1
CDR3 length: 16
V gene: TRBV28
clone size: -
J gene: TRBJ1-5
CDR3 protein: CASNLRQGMGNQPQHF
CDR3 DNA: TGTGCCAGCAATCTCCGACAGGGGATGGGTAATCAGCCCCAGCATTTT

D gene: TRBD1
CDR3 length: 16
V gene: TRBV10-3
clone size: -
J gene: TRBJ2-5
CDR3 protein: CAISESRQGAGETQYF
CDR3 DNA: TGTGCCATCAGTGAGTCGAGGCAGGGGGCTGGAGAGACCCAGTACTTC

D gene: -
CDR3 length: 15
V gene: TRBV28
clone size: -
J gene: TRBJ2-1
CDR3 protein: CATGEARSRANEQFF
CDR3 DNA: TGTGCCACCGGAGAGGCGAGATCGCGAGCCAATGAGCAGTTCTTC

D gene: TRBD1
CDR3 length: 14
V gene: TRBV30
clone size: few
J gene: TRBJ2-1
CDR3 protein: CAWSVLGTGNEQFF
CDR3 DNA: TGTGCCTGGAGTGTACTTGGGACAGGGAATGAGCAGTTCTTC

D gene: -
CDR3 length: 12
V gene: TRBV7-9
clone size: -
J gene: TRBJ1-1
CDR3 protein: CASTLFNTEAFF
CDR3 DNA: TGTGCCAGCACTCTTTTCAACACTGAAGCTTTCTTT

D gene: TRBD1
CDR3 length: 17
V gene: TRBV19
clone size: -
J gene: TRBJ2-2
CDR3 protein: CASSIRRGQGNTGELFF
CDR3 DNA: TGTGCCAGTAGTATTCGCCGGGGACAGGGGAACACCGGGGAGCTGTTTTTT

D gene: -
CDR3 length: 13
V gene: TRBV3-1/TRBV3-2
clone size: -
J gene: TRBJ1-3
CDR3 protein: CASSLLSGNTIYF
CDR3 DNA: TGTGCCAGCAGCCTTTTATCTGGAAACACCATATATTTT

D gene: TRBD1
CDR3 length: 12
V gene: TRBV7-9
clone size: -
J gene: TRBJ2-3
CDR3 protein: CAAKAGGDTQYF
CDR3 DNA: TGTGCCGCCAAAGCAGGGGGAGATACGCAGTATTTT

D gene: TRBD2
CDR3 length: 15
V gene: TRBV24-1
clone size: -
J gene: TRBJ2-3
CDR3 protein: CATSTAGGKTDTQYF
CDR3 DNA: TGTGCCACCAGTACAGCGGGGGGGAAGACAGATACGCAGTATTTT

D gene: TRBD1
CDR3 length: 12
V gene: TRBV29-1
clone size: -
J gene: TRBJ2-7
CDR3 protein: CSGGDRYYEQYF
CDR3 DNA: TGCAGCGGAGGGGACAGATACTACGAGCAGTACTTC

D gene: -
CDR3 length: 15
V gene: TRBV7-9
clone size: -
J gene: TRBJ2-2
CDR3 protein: CASLRGGYESGELFF
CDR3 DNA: TGTGCCAGCCTACGAGGGGGTTATGAGTCCGGGGAGCTGTTTTTT

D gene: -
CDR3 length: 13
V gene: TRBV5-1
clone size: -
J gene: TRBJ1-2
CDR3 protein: CASSGGQSYGYTF
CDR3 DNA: TGCGCCAGCAGCGGTGGACAGAGCTATGGCTACACCTTC

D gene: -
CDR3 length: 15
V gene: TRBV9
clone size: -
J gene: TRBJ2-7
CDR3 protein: CASSGGQTSFYEQYF
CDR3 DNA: TGTGCCAGCAGCGGCGGACAGACTTCCTTCTACGAGCAGTACTTC

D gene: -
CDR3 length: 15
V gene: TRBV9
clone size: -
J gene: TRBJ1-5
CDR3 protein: CASSVEGDLGQPQHF
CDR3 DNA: TGTGCCAGCAGCGTTGAAGGGGATTTGGGTCAGCCCCAGCATTTT

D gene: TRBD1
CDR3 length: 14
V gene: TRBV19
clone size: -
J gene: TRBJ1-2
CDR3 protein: CASSVQGAVSGYTF
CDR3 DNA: TGTGCCAGTAGCGTACAGGGGGCTGTGAGTGGCTACACCTTC

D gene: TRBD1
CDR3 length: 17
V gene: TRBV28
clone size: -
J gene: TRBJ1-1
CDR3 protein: CASSSPGQGLRVGEAFF
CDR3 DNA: TGTGCCAGCAGTTCGCCAGGACAGGGGCTAAGGGTAGGAGAAGCTTTCTTT

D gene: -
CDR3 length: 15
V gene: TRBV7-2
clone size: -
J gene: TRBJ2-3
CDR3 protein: CASSLALVAMNTQYF
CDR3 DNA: TGTGCCAGCAGCTTAGCGCTAGTAGCGATGAATACGCAGTATTTT